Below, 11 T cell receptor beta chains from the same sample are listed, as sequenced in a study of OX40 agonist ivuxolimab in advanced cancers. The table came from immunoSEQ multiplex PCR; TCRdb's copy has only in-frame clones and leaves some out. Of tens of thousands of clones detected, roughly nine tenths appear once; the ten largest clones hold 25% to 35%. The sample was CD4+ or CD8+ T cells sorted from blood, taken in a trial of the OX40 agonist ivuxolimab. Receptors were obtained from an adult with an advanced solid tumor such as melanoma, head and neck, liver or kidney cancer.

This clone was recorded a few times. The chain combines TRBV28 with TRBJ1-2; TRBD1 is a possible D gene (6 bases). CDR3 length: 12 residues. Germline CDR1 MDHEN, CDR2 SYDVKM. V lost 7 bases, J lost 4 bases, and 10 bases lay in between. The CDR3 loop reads CASNGQTYGYTF. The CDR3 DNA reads TGTGCCAGCAATGGACAGACCTATGGCTACACCTTC.

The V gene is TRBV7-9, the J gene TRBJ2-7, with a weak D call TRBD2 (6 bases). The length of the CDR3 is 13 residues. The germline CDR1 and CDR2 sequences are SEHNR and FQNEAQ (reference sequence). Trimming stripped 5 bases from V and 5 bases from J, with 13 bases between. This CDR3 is CASSEGTRDEQYF. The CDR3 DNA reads TGTGCCAGCAGCGAAGGGACTCGCGACGAGCAGTACTTC. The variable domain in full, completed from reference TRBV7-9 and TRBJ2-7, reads DTGVSQNPRHKITKRGQNVTFRCDPISEHNRLYWYRQTLGQGPEFLTYFQNEAQLEKSRLLSDRFSAERPKGSFSTLEIQRTEQGDSAMYLCASSEGTRDEQYFGPGTRLTVT.

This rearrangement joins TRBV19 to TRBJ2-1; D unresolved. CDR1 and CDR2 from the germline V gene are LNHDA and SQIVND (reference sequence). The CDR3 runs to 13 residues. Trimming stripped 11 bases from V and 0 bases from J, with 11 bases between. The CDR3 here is CASISSSYNEQFF. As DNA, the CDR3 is TGTGCCTCGATCAGCAGCTCCTACAATGAGCAGTTCTTC.

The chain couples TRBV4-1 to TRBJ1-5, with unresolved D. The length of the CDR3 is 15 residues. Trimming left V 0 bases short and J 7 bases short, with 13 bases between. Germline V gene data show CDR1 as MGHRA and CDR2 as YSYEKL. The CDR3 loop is CASSQDFRDRQPQHF. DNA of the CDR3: TGCGCCAGCAGCCAAGATTTTCGGGATCGCCAGCCCCAGCATTTT.

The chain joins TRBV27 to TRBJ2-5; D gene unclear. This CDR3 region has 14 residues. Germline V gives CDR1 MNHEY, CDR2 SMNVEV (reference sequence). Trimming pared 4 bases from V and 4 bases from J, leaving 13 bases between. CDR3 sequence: CASSSGQPRETQYF. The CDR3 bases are TGTGCCAGCAGTTCGGGTCAACCCCGAGAGACCCAGTACTTC.

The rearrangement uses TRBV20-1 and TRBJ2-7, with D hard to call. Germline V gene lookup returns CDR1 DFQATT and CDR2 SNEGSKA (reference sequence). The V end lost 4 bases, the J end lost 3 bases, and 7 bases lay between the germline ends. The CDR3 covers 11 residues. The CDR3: CSATGSYEQYF. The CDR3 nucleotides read TGCAGTGCTACCGGAAGCTACGAGCAGTACTTC.

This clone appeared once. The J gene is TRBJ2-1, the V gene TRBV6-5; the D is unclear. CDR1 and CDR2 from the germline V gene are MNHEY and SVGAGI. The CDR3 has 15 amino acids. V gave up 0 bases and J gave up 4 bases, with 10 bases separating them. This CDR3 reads CASSYSVVGYNEQFF. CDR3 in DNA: TGTGCCAGCAGTTACTCGGTAGTCGGGTACAATGAGCAGTTCTTC.

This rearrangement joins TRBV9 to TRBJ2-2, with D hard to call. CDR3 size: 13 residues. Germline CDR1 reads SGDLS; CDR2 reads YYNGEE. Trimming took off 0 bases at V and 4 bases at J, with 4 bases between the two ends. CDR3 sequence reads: CASSVDITGELFF. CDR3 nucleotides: TGTGCCAGCAGCGTAGACATCACCGGGGAGCTGTTTTTT.

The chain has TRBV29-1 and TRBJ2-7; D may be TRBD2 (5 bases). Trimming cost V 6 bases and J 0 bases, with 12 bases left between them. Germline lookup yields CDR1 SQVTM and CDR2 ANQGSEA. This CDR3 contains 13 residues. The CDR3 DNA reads TGCAGCGTGCTAGCCCCTAGCTCCTACGAGCAGTACTTC. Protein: CSVLAPSSYEQYF.

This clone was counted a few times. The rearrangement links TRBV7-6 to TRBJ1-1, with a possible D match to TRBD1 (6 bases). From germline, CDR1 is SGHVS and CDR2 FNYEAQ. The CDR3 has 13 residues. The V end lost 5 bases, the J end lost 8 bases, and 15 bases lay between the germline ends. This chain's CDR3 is CASSPASGTEAFF. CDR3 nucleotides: TGTGCCAGCAGCCCCGCCTCCGGGACAGAAGCTTTCTTT.

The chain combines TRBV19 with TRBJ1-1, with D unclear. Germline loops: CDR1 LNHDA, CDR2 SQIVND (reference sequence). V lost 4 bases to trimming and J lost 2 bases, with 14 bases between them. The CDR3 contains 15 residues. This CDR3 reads CASSKRAQPNTEAFF. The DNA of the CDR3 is TGTGCCAGTAGTAAGAGGGCCCAGCCAAACACTGAAGCTTTCTTT.